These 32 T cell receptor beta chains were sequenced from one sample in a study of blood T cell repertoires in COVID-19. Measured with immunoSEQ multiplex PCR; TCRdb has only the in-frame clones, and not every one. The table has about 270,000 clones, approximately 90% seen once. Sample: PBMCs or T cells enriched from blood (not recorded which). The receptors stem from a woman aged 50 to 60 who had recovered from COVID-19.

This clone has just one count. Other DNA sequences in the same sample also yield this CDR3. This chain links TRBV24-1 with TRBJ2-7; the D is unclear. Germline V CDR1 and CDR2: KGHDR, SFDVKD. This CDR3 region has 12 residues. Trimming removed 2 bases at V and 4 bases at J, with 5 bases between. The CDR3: CATSDSSYEQYF. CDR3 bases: TGTGCCACCAGTGATTCCTCTTACGAGCAGTACTTC.

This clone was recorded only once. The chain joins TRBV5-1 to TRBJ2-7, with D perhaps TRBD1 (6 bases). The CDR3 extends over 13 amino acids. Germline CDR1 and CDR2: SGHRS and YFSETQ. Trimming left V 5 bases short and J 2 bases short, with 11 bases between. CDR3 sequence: CASSYNRAYEQYF. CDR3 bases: TGCGCCAGCAGTTATAACAGGGCCTACGAGCAGTACTTC.

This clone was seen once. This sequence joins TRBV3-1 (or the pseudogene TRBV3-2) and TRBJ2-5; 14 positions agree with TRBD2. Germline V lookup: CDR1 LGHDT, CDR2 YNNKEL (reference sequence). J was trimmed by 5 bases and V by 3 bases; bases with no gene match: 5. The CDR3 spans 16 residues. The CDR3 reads CASSQRTSGRRETQYF. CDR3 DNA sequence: TGTGCCAGCAGCCAGAGGACTAGCGGGAGGCGGGAGACCCAGTACTTC.

CDR3 residues: CASSIDRQGNTGELFF. CDR3 DNA sequence: TGTGCCAGTAGTATAGATCGACAGGGGAACACCGGGGAGCTGTTTTTT. The chain links TRBV19 to TRBJ2-2, with 7 nucleotides matching TRBD1. J gave up 1 base and V 0 bases, and 2 bases lay outside the gene matches. CDR1 and CDR2 from the germline V gene are LNHDA and SQIVND (reference sequence). CDR3 length: 16 residues.

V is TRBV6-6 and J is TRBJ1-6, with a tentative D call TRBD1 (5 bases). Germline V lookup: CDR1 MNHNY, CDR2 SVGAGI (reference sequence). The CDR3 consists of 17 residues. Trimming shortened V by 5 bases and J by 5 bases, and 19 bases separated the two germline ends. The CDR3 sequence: CASSGSIPGLNNSPLHF. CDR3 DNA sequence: TGTGCCAGCAGTGGATCTATTCCGGGACTCAATAATTCACCCCTCCACTTT.

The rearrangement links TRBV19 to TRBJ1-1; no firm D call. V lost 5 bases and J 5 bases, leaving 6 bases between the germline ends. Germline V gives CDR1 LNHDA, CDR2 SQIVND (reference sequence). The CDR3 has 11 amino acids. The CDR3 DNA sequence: TGTGCCAGTAGTTCCAGAACTGAAGCTTTCTTT. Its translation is CASSSRTEAFF.

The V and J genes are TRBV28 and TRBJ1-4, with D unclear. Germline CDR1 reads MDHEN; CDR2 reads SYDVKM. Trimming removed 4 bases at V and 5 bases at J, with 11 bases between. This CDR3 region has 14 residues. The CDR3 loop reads CASSYSLNNEKLFF. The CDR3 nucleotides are TGTGCCAGCAGTTATAGTCTGAACAATGAAAAACTGTTTTTT.

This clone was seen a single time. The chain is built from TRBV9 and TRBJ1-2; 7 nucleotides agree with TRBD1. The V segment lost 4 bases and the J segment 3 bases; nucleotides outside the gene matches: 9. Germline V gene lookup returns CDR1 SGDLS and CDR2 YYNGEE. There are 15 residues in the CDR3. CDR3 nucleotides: TGTGCCAGCAGCCCACGCCCCGGGACAGACTATGGCTACACCTTC. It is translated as CASSPRPGTDYGYTF.

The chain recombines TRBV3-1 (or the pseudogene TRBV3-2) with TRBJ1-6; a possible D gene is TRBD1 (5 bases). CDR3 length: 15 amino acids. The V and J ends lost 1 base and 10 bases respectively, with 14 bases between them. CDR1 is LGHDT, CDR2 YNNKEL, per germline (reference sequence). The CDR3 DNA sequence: TGTGCCAGCAGCCAAGTGGGGCAGGGTGGCTCACCCCTCCACTTT. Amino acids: CASSQVGQGGSPLHF.

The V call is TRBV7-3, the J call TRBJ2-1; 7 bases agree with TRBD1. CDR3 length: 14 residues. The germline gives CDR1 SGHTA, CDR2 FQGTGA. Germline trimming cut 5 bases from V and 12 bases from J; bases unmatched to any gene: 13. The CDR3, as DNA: TGTGCCAGCAGCGCGCAGAGACAGGGTAAGGGGCAGTTCTTC. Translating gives CASSAQRQGKGQFF.

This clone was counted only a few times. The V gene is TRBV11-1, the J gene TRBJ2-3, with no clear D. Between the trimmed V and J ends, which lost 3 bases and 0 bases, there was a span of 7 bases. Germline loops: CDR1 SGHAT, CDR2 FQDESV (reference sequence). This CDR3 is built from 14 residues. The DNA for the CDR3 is TGTGCCAGCAGCTTTGGCAGGAGCACAGATACGCAGTATTTT. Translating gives CASSFGRSTDTQYF.

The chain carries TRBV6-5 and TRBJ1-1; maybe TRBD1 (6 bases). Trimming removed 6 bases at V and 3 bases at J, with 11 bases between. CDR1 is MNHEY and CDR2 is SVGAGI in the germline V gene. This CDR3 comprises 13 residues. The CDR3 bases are TGTGCCAGCAGGCGTGGACAGTACACTGAAGCTTTCTTT. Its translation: CASRRGQYTEAFF.

DNA of the CDR3: TGCAGCGCTCTACCCTCTAACTCTGGAAACACCATATATTTT. This gives the protein CSALPSNSGNTIYF. This sequence joins TRBV29-1 and TRBJ1-3; no clear D gene. The CDR3 extends over 14 amino acids. The germline CDR1 and CDR2 sequences are SQVTM and ANQGSEA. The V and J ends lost 7 bases and 0 bases respectively, with 13 bases between them.

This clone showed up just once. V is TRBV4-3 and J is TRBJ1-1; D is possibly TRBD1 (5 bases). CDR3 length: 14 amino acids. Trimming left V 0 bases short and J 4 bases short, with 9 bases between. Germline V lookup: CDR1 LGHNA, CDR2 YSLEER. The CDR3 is CASSQEQEGTEAFF. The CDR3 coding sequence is TGCGCCAGCAGCCAAGAACAGGAAGGCACTGAAGCTTTCTTT.

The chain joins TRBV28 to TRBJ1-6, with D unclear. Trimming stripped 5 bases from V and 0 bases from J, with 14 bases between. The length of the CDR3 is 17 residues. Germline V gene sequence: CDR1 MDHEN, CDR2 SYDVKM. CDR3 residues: CASSPAGSSSYNSPLHF. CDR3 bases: TGTGCCAGCAGTCCGGCCGGGTCGAGCTCCTATAATTCACCCCTCCACTTT.

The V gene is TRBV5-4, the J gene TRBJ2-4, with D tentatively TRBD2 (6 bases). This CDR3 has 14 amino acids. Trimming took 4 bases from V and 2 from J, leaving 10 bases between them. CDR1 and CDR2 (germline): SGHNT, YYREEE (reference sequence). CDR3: CASSVGSSKNIQYF. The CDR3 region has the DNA TGTGCCAGCAGCGTCGGGAGCTCCAAAAACATTCAGTACTTC.

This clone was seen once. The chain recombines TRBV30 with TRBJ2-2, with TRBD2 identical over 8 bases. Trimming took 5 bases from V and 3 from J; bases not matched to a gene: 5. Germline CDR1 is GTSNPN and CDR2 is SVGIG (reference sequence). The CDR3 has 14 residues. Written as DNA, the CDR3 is TGTGCCTGGGCACGGGGGGGGGACACCGGGGAGCTGTTTTTT. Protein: CAWARGGDTGELFF.

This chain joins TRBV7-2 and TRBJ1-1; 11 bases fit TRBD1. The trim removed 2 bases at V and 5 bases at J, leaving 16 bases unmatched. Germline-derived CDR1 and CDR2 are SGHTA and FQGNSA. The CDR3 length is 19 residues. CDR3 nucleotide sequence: TGTGCCAGCAGCTTACGCGGACAGGGGGCGTCTATTGAGAGGACTGAAGCTTTCTTT. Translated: CASSLRGQGASIERTEAFF.

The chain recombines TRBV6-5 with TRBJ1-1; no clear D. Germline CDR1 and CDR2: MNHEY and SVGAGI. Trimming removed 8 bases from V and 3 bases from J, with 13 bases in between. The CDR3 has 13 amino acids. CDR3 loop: CASGPIVYTEAFF. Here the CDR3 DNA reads TGTGCCAGCGGCCCCATCGTTTACACTGAAGCTTTCTTT.

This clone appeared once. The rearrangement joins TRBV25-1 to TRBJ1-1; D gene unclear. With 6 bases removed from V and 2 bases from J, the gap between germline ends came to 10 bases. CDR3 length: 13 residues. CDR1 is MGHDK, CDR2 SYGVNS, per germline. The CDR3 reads CASSFSYNTEAFF. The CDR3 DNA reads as TGTGCCAGCAGCTTTTCCTATAACACTGAAGCTTTCTTT.

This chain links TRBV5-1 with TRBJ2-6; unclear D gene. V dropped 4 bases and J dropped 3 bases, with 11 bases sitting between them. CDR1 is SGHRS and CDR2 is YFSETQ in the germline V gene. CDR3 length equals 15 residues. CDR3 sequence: CASSLQSSGANVLTF. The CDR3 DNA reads TGCGCCAGCAGCCTCCAATCGAGTGGGGCCAACGTCCTGACTTTC.

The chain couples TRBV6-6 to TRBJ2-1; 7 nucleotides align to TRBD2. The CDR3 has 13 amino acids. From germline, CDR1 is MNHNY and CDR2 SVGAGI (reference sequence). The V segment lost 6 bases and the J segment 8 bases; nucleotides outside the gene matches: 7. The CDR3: CASSPAGVDEQFF. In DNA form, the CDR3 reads TGTGCCAGCAGCCCCGCGGGGGTCGATGAGCAGTTCTTC.

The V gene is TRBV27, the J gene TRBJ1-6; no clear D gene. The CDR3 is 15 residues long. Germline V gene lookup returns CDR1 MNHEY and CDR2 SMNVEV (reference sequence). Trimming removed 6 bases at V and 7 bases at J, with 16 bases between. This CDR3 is CASSPKTVWNSPLHF. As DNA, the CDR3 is TGTGCCAGCAGCCCCAAGACTGTATGGAATTCACCCCTCCACTTT.

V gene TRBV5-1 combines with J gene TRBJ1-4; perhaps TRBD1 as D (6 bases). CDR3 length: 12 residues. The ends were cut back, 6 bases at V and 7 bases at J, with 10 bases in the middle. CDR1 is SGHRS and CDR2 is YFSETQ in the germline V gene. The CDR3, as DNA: TGCGCCAGCAAGACGGACAGTGAAAAACTGTTTTTT. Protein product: CASKTDSEKLFF.

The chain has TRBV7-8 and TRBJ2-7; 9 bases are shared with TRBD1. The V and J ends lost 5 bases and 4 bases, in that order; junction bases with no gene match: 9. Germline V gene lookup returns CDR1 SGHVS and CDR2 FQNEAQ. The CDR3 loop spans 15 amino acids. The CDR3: CASSRVTGGGYEQYF. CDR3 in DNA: TGTGCCAGCAGCCGAGTGACAGGGGGTGGTTACGAGCAGTACTTC.

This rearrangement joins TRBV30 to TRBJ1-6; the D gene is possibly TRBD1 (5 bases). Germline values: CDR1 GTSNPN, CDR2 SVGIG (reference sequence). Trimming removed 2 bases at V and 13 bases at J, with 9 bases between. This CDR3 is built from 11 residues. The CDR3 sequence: CAWSRKGPLHF. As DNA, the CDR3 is TGTGCCTGGAGTCGGAAGGGGCCCCTCCACTTT.

CDR3 region: CSVADRRQGLDYEQYF. In nucleotides, the CDR3 is TGCAGCGTCGCTGACAGACGACAGGGGTTAGACTACGAGCAGTACTTC. The rearrangement uses TRBV29-1 and TRBJ2-7, with 8 bases identical to TRBD1. The CDR3 length is 16 residues. After removal of 6 bases from V and 3 bases from J, the junction contained 16 bases not matched to a gene. The germline CDR1 and CDR2 sequences are SQVTM and ANQGSEA.

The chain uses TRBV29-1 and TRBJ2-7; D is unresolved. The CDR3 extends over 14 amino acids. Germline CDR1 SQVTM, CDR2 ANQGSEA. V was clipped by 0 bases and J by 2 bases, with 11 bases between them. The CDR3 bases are TGCAGCGTTGAAGATTGGAAGGAGCCCTACGAGCAGTACTTC. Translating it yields CSVEDWKEPYEQYF.

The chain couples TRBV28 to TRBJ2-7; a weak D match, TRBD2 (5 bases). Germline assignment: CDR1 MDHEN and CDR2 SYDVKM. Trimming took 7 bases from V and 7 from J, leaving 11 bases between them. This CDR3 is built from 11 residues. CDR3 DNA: TGTGCCAGCATTTCGGAGGAGGAGCAGTACTTC. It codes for CASISEEEQYF.

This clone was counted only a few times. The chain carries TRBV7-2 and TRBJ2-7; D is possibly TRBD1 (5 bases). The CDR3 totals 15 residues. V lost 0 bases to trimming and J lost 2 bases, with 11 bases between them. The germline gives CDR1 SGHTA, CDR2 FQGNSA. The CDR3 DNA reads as TGTGCCAGCAGCTTAGCTCAGGGTCCCACCTACGAGCAGTACTTC. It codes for CASSLAQGPTYEQYF. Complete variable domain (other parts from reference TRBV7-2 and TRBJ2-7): GAGVSQSPSNKVTEKGKDVELRCDPISGHTALYWYRQSLGQGLEFLIYFQGNSAPDKSGLPSDRFSAERTGGSVSTLTIQRTQQEDSAVYLCASSLAQGPTYEQYFGPGTRLTVT.

The CDR3 DNA is TGCGCCAGCAGCCAAGATATATTGAACACTGAAGCTTTCTTT. Amino acids: CASSQDILNTEAFF. This rearrangement joins TRBV4-3 to TRBJ1-1; D gene ambiguous. The germline V and J ends were trimmed by 0 bases and 0 bases, with 5 bases remaining between them. CDR1 LGHNA and CDR2 YSLEER come from the germline V gene. The CDR3 covers 14 residues.

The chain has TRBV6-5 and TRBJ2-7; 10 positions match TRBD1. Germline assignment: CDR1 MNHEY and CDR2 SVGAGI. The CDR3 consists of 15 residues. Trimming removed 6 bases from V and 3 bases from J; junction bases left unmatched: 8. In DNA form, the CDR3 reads TGTGCCAGCAGCCCCGACAGGGGGCGCGACTACGAGCAGTACTTC. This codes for CASSPDRGRDYEQYF.